Listed below are T cell receptor beta chains from one sample, sequenced in a study of post-analysis software for immune sequencing data. TCRdb reprocessed the PCR reads with MiXCR, giving one entry per CDR3 protein. Seen here are fewer than 850,000 distinct CDR3 sequences, around 27% observed once, and the top ten hold 0.5% to 0.6%. Sequenced: blood. These receptors came from a girl between 5 and 17 years old with multiple sclerosis. Both conserved end residues are part of each CDR3. Each record gives: J gene, V gene, CDR3 protein.

>TRBJ2-7|TRBV27
CASSPKPNTGRHYEQYF
>TRBJ2-7|TRBV6-5
CASSFYMGGDEQYF
>TRBJ2-1|TRBV5-1
CASSQVAVPGAGEQFF
>TRBJ2-1|TRBV4-3
CVSSQYGQGAIHRGNEQFF
>TRBJ2-5|TRBV13
CASRYAGHKIETQYF
>TRBJ2-7|TRBV20-1
CSASLGIVPEQYF
>TRBJ2-7|TRBV10-3
CATSAGQVYEQYF
>TRBJ2-7|TRBV6-1
CAGSSTSERTLYEQYF
>TRBJ2-2|TRBV7-8
CASSARWSSGELFF
>TRBJ1-1|TRBV3-1
CASSQEASALTEAFF
>TRBJ2-1|TRBV9
CASSVVAQNEQFF
>TRBJ1-2|TRBV29-1
CSVGTGGGLNYGYTF
>TRBJ1-4|TRBV27
CASSFSWGANEKLFF
>TRBJ2-3|TRBV7-9
CASSLDQTDTQYF
>TRBJ2-7|TRBV4-3
CASSQDRQALSEQYF
>TRBJ2-3|TRBV27
CASTISGGETDTQYF
>TRBJ2-3|TRBV2
CASTEASGYTDTQYF
>TRBJ1-2|TRBV7-2
CASSGEGIGGYTF
>TRBJ2-5|TRBV11-2
CASSTRLAGGEGETQYF
>TRBJ2-7|TRBV7-9
CASSHPMEGGREEQYF
>TRBJ2-3|TRBV5-1
CASSPGLAGEADTQYF
>TRBJ1-4|TRBV6-5
CASSYAGSSREKLFF
>TRBJ1-6|TRBV20-1
CSAPIGAGDSYNSPLHF
>TRBJ2-7|TRBV27
CASSLHRVSDEQYF
>TRBJ2-7|TRBV10-2
CAIGSPYEQYF
>TRBJ2-4|TRBV7-2
CASSPQETVIQYF
>TRBJ2-3|TRBV7-2
CASSPGLAGRTDTQYF
>TRBJ2-1|TRBV18
CASSPKDQMNEQFF
>TRBJ1-2|TRBV6-6
CAIRTGQGNYGYTF
>TRBJ1-6|TRBV5-1
CASSSGTNSPLHF
>TRBJ1-6|TRBV4-3
CASSQAEYQSPLHF
>TRBJ2-5|TRBV9
CASSVDQGGWEEQYF
>TRBJ2-6|TRBV10-3
CAISEGLLSGANVLTF
>TRBJ1-5|TRBV7-8
CASSLGWGDQPQHF
>TRBJ2-3|TRBV11-3
CASSAQGGKFDTQYF
>TRBJ2-5|TRBV7-9
CASSFLKDLQETQYF
>.|TRBV7-2
CGSRLRLAGGYEQYF
>TRBJ1-1|TRBV7-2
CASSLVAGYTEAFF
>TRBJ1-2|TRBV6-5
CASSYDSAGRANGYTF
>TRBJ2-2|TRBV5-1
CASSLIVSSTGELFF
>TRBJ2-1|TRBV15
CATSRVRNEQFF
>TRBJ2-6|TRBV6-1
CASSKGQGRPGANVLTF
>TRBJ2-3|TRBV5-1
CASSPRTGDTDTQYF
>TRBJ2-2|TRBV27
CASAPTSGSTGELFF
>TRBJ2-5|TRBV18
CASSPLREGAQETQYF